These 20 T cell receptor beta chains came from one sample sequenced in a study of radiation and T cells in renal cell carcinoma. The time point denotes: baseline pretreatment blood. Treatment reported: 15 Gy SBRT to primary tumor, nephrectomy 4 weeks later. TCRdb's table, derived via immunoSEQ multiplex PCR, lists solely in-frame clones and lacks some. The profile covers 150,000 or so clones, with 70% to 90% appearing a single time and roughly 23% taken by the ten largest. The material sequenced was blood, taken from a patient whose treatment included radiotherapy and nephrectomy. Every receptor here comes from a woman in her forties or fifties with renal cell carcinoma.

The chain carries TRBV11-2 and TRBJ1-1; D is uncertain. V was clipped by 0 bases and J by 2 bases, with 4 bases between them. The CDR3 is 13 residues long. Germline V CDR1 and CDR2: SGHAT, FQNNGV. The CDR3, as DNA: TGTGCCAGCAGCTTAGATCGCAACACTGAAGCTTTCTTT. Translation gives CASSLDRNTEAFF.

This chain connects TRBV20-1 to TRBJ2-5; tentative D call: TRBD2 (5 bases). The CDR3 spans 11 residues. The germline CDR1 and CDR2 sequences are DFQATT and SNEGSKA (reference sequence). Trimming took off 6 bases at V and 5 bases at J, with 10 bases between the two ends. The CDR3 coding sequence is TGCAGTGCCGGACTTGGGGAGACCCAGTACTTC. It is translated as CSAGLGETQYF.

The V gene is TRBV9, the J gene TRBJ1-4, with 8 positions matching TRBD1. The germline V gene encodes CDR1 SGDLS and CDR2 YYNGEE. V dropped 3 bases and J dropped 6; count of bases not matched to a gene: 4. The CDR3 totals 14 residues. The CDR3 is CASSAGGRYEKLFF. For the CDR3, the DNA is TGTGCCAGCAGCGCAGGGGGCAGATATGAAAAACTGTTTTTT.

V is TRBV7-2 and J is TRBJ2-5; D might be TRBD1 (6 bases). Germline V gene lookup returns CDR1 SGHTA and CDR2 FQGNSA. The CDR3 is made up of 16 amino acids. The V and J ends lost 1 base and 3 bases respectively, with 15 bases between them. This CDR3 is CASSLERGTGKETQYF. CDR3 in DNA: TGTGCCAGCAGCTTAGAAAGGGGAACAGGGAAAGAGACCCAGTACTTC.

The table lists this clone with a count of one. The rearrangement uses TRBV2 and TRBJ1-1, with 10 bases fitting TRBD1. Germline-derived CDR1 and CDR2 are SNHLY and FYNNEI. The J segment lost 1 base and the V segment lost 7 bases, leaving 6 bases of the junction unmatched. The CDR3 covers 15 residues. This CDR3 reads CASKGTGEPNTEAFF. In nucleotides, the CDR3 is TGTGCCAGCAAGGGGACAGGGGAGCCGAACACTGAAGCTTTCTTT.

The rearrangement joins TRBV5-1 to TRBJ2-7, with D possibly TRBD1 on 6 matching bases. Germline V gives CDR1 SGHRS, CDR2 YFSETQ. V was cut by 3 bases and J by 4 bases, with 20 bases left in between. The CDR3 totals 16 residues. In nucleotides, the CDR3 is TGCGCCAGCAGCTCCGGACAGACAGAATTAAATTACGAGCAGTACTTC. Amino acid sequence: CASSSGQTELNYEQYF.

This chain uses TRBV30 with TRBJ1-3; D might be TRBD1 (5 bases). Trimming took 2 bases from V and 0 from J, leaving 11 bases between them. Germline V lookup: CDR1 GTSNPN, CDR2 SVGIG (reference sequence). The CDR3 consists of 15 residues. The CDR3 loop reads CAWSRGAVSGNTIYF. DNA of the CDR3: TGTGCCTGGAGTAGGGGAGCTGTCTCTGGAAACACCATATATTTT.

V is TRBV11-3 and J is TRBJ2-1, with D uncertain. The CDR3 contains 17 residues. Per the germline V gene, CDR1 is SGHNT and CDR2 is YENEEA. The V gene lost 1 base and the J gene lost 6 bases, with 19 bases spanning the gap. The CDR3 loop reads CASSLGDSRYPGNEQFF. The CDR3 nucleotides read TGTGCCAGCAGCTTAGGGGATAGCCGATATCCCGGCAATGAGCAGTTCTTC.

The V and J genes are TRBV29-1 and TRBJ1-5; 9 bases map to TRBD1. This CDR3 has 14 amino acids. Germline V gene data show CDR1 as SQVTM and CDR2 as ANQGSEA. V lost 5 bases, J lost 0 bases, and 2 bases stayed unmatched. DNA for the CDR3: TGCAGCGTTCGACAGGGGGGTAGCAATCAGCCCCAGCATTTT. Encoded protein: CSVRQGGSNQPQHF.

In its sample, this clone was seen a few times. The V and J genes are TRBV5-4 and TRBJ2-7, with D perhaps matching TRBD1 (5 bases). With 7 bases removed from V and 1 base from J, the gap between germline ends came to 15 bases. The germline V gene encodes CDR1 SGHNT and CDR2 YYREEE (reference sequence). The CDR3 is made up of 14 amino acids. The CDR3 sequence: CASRQLGASYEQYF. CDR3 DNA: TGTGCCAGCCGCCAGTTAGGGGCGTCCTACGAGCAGTACTTC.

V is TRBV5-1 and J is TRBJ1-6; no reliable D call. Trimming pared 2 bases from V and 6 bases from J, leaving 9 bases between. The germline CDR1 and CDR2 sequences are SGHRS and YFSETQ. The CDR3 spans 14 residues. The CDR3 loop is CASSFRQPNSPLHF. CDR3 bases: TGCGCCAGCAGCTTTAGGCAGCCTAATTCACCCCTCCACTTT.

CDR3 region: CASSNEGVADTQYF. CDR3 coding DNA: TGTGCCAGTAGTAACGAAGGGGTGGCAGATACGCAGTATTTT. V usage is TRBV19 and J usage is TRBJ2-3; D is perhaps TRBD1 (5 bases). Looked up from germline, CDR1 is LNHDA and CDR2 is SQIVND (reference sequence). Trimming cost V 4 bases and J 4 bases, with 12 bases left between them. CDR3 length: 14 residues.

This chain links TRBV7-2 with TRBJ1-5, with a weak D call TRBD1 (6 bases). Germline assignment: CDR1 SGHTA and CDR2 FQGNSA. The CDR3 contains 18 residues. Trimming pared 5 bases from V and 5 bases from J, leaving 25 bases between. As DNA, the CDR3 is TGTGCCAGCAGCCCTGGCGAGTGGGGGCGGGTATGGGATCAGCCCCAGCATTTT. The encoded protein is CASSPGEWGRVWDQPQHF.

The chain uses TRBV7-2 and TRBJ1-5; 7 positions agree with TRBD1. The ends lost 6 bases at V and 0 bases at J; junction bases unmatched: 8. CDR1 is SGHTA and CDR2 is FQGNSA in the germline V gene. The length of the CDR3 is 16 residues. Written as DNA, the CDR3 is TGTGCCAGCAGATTCACAGGGGACAATAGCAATCAGCCCCAGCATTTT. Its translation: CASRFTGDNSNQPQHF.

The CDR3 sequence is CASSLQGARSYEQYF. The DNA of the CDR3 is TGTGCCAGCAGTCTACAGGGGGCGCGGTCCTACGAGCAGTACTTC. The chain employs TRBV6-5 and TRBJ2-7; 9 bases map to TRBD1. After removal of 5 bases from V and 1 base from J, the junction contained 6 bases not matched to a gene. The CDR3 is made up of 15 amino acids. Germline lookup yields CDR1 MNHEY and CDR2 SVGAGI.

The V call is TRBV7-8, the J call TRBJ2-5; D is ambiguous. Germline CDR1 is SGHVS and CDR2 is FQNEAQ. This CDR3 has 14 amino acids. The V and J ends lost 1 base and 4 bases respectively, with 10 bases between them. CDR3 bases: TGTGCCAGCAGCTTAGACCGTGCCATAGAGACCCAGTACTTC. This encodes CASSLDRAIETQYF.

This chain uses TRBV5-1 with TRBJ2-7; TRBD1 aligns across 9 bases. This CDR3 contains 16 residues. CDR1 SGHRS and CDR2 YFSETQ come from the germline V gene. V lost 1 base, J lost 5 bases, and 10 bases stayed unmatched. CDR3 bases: TGCGCCAGCAGCTTGACAGGGGGCGTAGTGGGCGACGAGCAGTACTTC. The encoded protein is CASSLTGGVVGDEQYF.

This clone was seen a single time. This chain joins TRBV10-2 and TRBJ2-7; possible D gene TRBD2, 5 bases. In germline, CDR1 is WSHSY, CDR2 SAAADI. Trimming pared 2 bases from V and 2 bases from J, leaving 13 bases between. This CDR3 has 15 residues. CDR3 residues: CASSEPPTGTYEQYF. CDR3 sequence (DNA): TGCGCCAGCAGTGAGCCCCCCACGGGAACCTACGAGCAGTACTTC.

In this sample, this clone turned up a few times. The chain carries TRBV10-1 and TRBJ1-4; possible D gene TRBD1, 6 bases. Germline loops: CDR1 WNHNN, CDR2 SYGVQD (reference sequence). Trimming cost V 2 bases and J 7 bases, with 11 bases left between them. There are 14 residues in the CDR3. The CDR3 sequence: CASSETGMGEKLFF. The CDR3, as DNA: TGCGCCAGCAGTGAGACAGGGATGGGTGAAAAACTGTTTTTT.

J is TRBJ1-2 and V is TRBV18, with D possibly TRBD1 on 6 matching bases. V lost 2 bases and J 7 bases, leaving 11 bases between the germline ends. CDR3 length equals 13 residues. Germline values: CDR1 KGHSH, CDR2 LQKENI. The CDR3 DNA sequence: TGTGCCAGCTCACCATCCAGGGGAAGTGGCTACACCTTC. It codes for CASSPSRGSGYTF.